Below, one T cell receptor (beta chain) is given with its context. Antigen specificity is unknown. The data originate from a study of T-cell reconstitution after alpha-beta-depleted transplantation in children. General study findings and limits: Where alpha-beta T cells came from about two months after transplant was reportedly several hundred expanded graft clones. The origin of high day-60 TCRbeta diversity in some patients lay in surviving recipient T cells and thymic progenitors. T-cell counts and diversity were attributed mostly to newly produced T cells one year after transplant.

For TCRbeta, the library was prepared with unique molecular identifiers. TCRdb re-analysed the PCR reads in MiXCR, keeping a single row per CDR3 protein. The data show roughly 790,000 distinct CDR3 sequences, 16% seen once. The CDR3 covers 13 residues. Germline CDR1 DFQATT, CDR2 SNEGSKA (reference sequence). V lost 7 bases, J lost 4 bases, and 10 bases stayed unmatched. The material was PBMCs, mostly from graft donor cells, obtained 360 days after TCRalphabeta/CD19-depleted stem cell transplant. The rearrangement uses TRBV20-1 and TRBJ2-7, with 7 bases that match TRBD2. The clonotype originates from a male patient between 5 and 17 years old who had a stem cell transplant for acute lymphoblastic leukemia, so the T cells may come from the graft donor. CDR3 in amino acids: CSVPPAGQYEQYF. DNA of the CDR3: TGCAGTGTCCCCCCAGCGGGGCAATACGAGCAGTACTTC.